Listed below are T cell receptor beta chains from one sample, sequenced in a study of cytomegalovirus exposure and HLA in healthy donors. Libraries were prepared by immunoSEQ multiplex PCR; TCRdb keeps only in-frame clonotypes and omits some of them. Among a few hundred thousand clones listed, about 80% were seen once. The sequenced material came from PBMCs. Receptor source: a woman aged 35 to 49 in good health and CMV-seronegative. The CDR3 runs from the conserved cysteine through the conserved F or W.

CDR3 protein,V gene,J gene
CASSYAGENTEAFF,TRBV6-6,TRBJ1-1
CASSLRRTSGGVLDNEQFF,TRBV28,TRBJ2-1
CASSPPRLAGVQETQYF,TRBV27,TRBJ2-5
CASSIGGGGSNQPQHF,TRBV19,TRBJ1-5
CASPGRGPQRTEAFF,TRBV28,TRBJ1-1
CASSLEQGLHEQYF,TRBV5-1,TRBJ2-7
CASRAGLAYEQYF,TRBV28,TRBJ2-7
CASSQETTSGGFSTDTQYF,TRBV4-2,TRBJ2-3
CASSTSGPYNEQFF,TRBV9,TRBJ2-1
CASSPYQPQHF,TRBV5-1,TRBJ1-5
CASNPDRAQETQYF,TRBV2,TRBJ2-5
CSVGTGDSNQPQHF,TRBV29-1,TRBJ1-5
CSVGTGGLEAFF,TRBV29-1,TRBJ1-1
CASSSTDFNQPQHF,TRBV7-9,TRBJ1-5
CASSQDLGGVRETQYF,TRBV4-1,TRBJ2-5
CASSLRTANYGYTF,TRBV6-5,TRBJ1-2
CASRTGTGNTGELFF,TRBV6-5,TRBJ2-2
CASRVPGQAYNEQFF,TRBV25-1,TRBJ2-1
CASSELAGGPTDTQYF,TRBV6-1,TRBJ2-3
CASRTGIFRGGNQPQHF,TRBV28,TRBJ1-5
CASGITGTGRDGYTF,TRBV28,TRBJ1-2
CASRTQQTYNSPLHF,TRBV6-1,TRBJ1-6
CASSYDPEAYGYTF,TRBV6-5,TRBJ1-2
CASRLGGGSGANVLTF,TRBV28,TRBJ2-6
CASSFASEGLGEQYF,TRBV7-8,-
CASSMDTGGNEKLFF,TRBV19,TRBJ1-4
CASTGKAGGPEKDTQYF,TRBV5-4,TRBJ2-3
CASTTRDRGNEQYF,TRBV7-6,TRBJ2-7
CASSPRVGHQDYGYTF,TRBV7-9,TRBJ1-2
CASSNFGAPRAFF,TRBV19,TRBJ1-1
CASREGGSNQPQHF,TRBV6-5,TRBJ1-5
CSVVLAVKETQYF,TRBV29-1,TRBJ2-5
CASNEDKYTDTQYF,TRBV19,TRBJ2-3
CSVAPGRGPSYTF,TRBV29-1,TRBJ1-2
CASSLTGSSYNSPLHF,TRBV5-4,TRBJ1-6
CAWSVSRDTEAFF,TRBV30,TRBJ1-1
CASSSETANNQPQHF,TRBV7-9,TRBJ1-5
CASSLTGQGPGELFF,TRBV7-9,TRBJ2-2
CASSLSGTPNQPQHF,TRBV28,TRBJ1-5
CASSLPDGSGSYEQYF,TRBV6-6,TRBJ2-7
CAISPQRAGNNEQFF,TRBV10-3,TRBJ2-1
CSSSTPDRDNSYTF,TRBV7-9,TRBJ1-2
CAIPVGDSYTF,TRBV10-3,TRBJ1-2
CASSLGQGGEVEFF,TRBV5-5,TRBJ1-4
CASTRGGRSTEAFF,TRBV11-2,TRBJ1-1
CASSVSTGSATQYF,TRBV9,TRBJ2-5